Sequencing of this T cell receptor beta chain was carried out in a study of OX40 agonist ivuxolimab in advanced cancers. For context, the study as a whole: Ivuxolimab, which targeted the costimulatory receptor OX40 (CD134), was an agonistic, fully human IgG2 monoclonal antibody. Intravenous ivuxolimab was administered to patients every 2 weeks at six dose levels: 0.01, 0.1, 0.3, 1.5, 3 and 10 mg/kg. Among the 50 to 55 dose-escalation patients, roughly 20 had hepatocellular carcinoma, approximately 15 melanoma, 9 renal cell carcinoma and 9 head and neck cancer. The dose-escalation cohort was about 83% male with a mean age of 60 years, ranging from roughly 20 to 80. Prior anti-PD-1, anti-PD-L1 or anti-CTLA-4 therapy was permitted, and checkpoint inhibitors had been received by roughly 40% of dose-escalation patients. Partial responses were achieved by three dose-escalation patients, of whom one had hepatocellular carcinoma and two had cutaneous melanoma. The purpose of peripheral TCRbeta sequencing was to test whether ivuxolimab changed TCR sequence diversity and led to clonal T-cell expansion. The paper describes the monotherapy dose-escalation part (N of about 57 patients) of the phase I trial of ivuxolimab.

Points the paper makes about the study in general: After ivuxolimab, expanded clones were on average more numerous among CD8+ T cells than among CD4+ T cells. Low levels of normalized T-cell clonal expansion were also seen in some nonresponding patients. In the 0.1-3.0 mg/kg groups, partial responders were among the patients with the lowest normalized peripheral clonal expansion, particularly in CD8+ T cells. At doses from 0.1 to 3.0 mg/kg, clonal expansion was seen in both CD4+ and CD8+ blood T cells between baseline and week 6. The antigen specificity of the clonally expanded peripheral T cells was not determined.

With regard to this clone: No cognate antigen has been identified for it. Base qualities are not at hand, and no much larger clone is one base apart.

Genomic DNA was isolated from the sorted cells so that the TCRbeta CDR3 region could be sequenced. TCRbeta CDR3 regions were sequenced using the immunoSEQ Assay. TCRdb took this table from immuneACCESS and kept in-frame rearrangements with V and J called. Such tables lack part of the clones; where checked against another copy, unresolved V genes explain under half of the gap, and the rest is unexplained. The sample table contains 90,000 or so clones; only one count was recorded for about 94% of them. 1% to 1.3% of the sample is held by the ten biggest clonotypes. Patients with a history of autoimmune disease or receiving systemic immunosuppression were excluded from the trial. Peripheral blood for TCR sequencing was collected from all dose cohorts at baseline, on cycle 4 day 1, and on cycle 7 day 1. Samples were obtained from an open-label, multicenter, first-in-human phase I dose-escalation trial of ivuxolimab. Adults with locally advanced or metastatic head and neck squamous cell, hepatocellular, melanoma or renal cell carcinoma were enrolled in the trial. Before TCR sequencing, CD4+ and CD8+ T cells were separately sorted from peripheral blood.

The cysteine opens and the phenylalanine closes a CDR3 of 15 amino acids. Kept here is only the CDR3 DNA, which spans 45 bases and is read in frame from base 1. V drops 0 bases and J drops 7 bases, leaving 17 bases in between. CDR1 and CDR2 were assigned from the germline V gene as SGDLS and YYNGEE. The V and J segments used are TRBV9 and TRBJ2-7; the D element might be TRBD1 or TRBD2, as each aligns at 5 bases. Sample: CD4+ or CD8+ T cells sorted from blood, taken in a trial of the OX40 agonist ivuxolimab. The receptor comes from an adult with an advanced solid tumor such as melanoma, head and neck, liver or kidney cancer. The bases are TGTGCCAGCAGCGTAGACGACAGCCGGACTGGGGAGCAGTACTTC. The resulting protein is CASSVDDSRTGEQYF.